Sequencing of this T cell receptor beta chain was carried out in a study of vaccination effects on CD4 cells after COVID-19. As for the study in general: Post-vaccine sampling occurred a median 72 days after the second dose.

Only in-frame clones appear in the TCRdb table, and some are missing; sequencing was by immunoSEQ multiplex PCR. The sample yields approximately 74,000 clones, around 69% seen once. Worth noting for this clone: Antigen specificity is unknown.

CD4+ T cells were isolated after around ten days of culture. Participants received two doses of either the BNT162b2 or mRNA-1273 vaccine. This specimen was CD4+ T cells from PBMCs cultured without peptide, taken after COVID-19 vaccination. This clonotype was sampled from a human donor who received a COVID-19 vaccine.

This CDR3 reads CASSLNRGDQPQHF. CDR3 DNA: TGTGCCAGCAGCCTTAACAGGGGAGATCAGCCCCAGCATTTT. The chain carries TRBV3-1 (or the pseudogene TRBV3-2) and TRBJ1-5, with 7 bases matching TRBD1. Germline V gives CDR1 LGHDT, CDR2 YNNKEL (reference sequence). With V trimmed by 4 bases and J by 5 bases, 5 bases remained unmatched. The CDR3 has 14 residues.